The sequence of this T cell receptor beta chain was determined in a study of cytomegalovirus exposure and HLA in healthy donors. Study-wide points: Association of a missense DCLRE1C variant with TCR beta V- and J-gene trimming was reported in a later analysis. The study put some 160 TCR beta chains on its list as cytomegalovirus-associated.

CDR3 length: 12 residues. CDR1 and CDR2 (germline): SNHLY, FYNNEI. The primer mix had 60 Vbeta and 13 Jbeta primers. Here immunoSEQ multiplex PCR was the method, and the copy in TCRdb shows in-frame clones only, minus some. The sample records 100,000 to 150,000 clones, 72% being singletons. Comment on this clone: Its antigen is unidentified.

Sequenced: PBMCs. The clonotype was recovered from a man in his thirties or forties in good health and CMV-seronegative. The chain recombines TRBV2 with TRBJ2-5; 8 bases align to TRBD1. The J call may be faulty, since TRBJ2-7 better matches the DNA end. The chain's CDR3 is CASSADRDEQYF. The CDR3 DNA reads as TGTGCCAGCAGCGCGGACAGGGACGAGCAGTACTTC.